The entry below gives a single TCR beta chain sequence along with its context. The antigen is undetermined. Deletions cut 1 base from V and 3 bases from J, with 7 bases between. The CDR3 loop spans 13 amino acids. Germline CDR1 DFQATT, CDR2 SNEGSKA (reference sequence). The sample is drawn from a study of Graves' ophthalmopathy and Graves' hyperthyroidism. Study results and caveats: A 13-signature model separated ophthalmopathy from stable hyperthyroidism, reaching 85% to 90% sensitivity and roughly 84% specificity cross-validated.

Donors with ophthalmopathy: moderate-to-severe activity, CAS ≥3, NOSPECS ≥4, duration under 3 months. Other autoimmune diseases, uncontrolled infections, pregnancy or lactation led to the exclusion of patients. It was from under 13 ml of fresh peripheral blood that the PBMCs came. Beta-chain TCR CDR3 regions were amplified from RNA transcripts. RT-PCR with HTBI primers came first, then second-round multiplex PCR. One entry per CDR3 protein, called by TCRdb with MiXCR from the multiplex PCR reads. The sample has roughly 60,000 distinct CDR3 sequences; roughly half are singletons. The source is an adult woman with Graves' ophthalmopathy. The sample was peripheral blood. The V call is TRBV20-1, the J call TRBJ2-1, with D tentatively TRBD1 or TRBD2 (5 bases each). The CDR3 region has the DNA TGCAGTGCTAGAGGGGGACGCTACAATGAGCAGTTCTTC. Its translation: CSARGGRYNEQFF.